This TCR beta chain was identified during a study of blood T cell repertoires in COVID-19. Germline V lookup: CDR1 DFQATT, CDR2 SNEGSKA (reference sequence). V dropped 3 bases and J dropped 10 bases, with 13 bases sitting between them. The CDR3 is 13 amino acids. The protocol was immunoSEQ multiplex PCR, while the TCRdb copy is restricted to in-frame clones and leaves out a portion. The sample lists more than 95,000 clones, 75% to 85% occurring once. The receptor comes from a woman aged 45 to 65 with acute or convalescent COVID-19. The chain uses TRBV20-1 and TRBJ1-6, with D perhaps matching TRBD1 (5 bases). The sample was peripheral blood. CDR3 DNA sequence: TGCAGTGCTAGTTCGCAGGGTGGATCACCCCTCCACTTT. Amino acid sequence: CSASSQGGSPLHF.